This TCR beta chain was obtained from a study of regulatory T cells in long-lasting Graves disease. The overall study: To qualify as persistent, Graves' disease required over 5 years of antithyroid drugs with positive TSH receptor antibodies.

Construction of the TCR beta libraries employed iRepertoire HTBI primers in conjunction with Arm-PCR of CDR3 regions. TCRdb fed the multiplex PCR reads into MiXCR, producing one record per CDR3 protein. The table has about 660,000 distinct CDR3 sequences, around 32% seen once; the top ten hold around 42%. Study-level findings and limits: Relative to new patients (under 1,000), persistent patients exhibited greater sharing of public clonotypes (over 2,500). Under persistent disease, TRBV28, TRBJ1-2 and TRBJ2-5 were used preferentially.

Trimming shortened V by 3 bases and J by 2 bases, and 11 bases separated the two germline ends. Germline values: CDR1 MNHEY, CDR2 SMNVEV (reference sequence). CDR3 length: 15 amino acids. This clonotype was detected many times. Its antigen is currently unknown. Described time point: persistent/refractory GD, antithyroid drugs over 5 years with positive TRAb. From RNA extracted from PBMCs, the TCR library was made. It was by American Thyroid Association guidelines that Graves' disease was diagnosed. The J gene is TRBJ1-5, the V gene TRBV27; D perhaps matches TRBD1 (6 bases). The clonotype comes from a female donor with Graves disease. The specimen comprised peripheral blood mononuclear cells (PBMCs), sampled when the disease was refractory, from a patient treated with antithyroid drugs. This chain's CDR3 is CASSFGRGGNQPQHF. The CDR3 region has the DNA TGTGCCAGCAGTTTTGGCAGGGGCGGCAATCAGCCCCAGCATTTT.